This T cell receptor (beta chain) was sequenced for a study of blood T cell repertoires in COVID-19. Study-level background: T cells, B-cell-depleted T cells, or PBMCs provided the cDNA or gDNA that served as material.

The CDR3 is 17 amino acids. Original data processing: From reference gene primer amplification, estimates of nucleated cell counts were derived. Measured with immunoSEQ multiplex PCR; TCRdb has only the in-frame clones, and not every one. Clone size and the V and J calls come from that table; the DNA yielded D and trimming. In the table there are about 290,000 clones, around four fifths of which are singletons. This clone came up once. The specimen sequenced was peripheral blood. This chain links TRBV21-1 with TRBJ2-7; no DNA check was done on the table's D call, TRBD1. TRBV21-1 is a pseudogene segment. The TCR was taken from a woman aged 50 to 60 with active or convalescent COVID-19. DNA for the CDR3: TGTGCCAGCAGCAAGGGTCCGGGGCGGGACAGAAACTACGAGCAGTACTTC. Amino acid sequence: CASSKGPGRDRNYEQYF.